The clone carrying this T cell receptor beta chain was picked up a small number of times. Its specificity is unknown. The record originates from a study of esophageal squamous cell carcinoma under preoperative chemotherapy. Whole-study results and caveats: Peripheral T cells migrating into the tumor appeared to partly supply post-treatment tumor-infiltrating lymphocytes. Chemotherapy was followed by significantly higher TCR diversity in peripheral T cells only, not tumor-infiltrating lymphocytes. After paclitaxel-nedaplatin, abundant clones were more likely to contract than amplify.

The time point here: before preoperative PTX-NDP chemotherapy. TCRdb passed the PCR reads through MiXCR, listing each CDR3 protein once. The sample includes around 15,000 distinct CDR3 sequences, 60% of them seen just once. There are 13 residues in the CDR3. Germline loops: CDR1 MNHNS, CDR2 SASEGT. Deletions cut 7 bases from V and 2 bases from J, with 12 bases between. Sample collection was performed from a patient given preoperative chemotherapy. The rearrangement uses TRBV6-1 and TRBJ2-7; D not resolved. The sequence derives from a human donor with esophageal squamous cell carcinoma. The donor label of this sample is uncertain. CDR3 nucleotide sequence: TGTGCCAGCACAGGAGACTTCCCCTACGAGCAGTACTTC. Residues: CASTGDFPYEQYF.